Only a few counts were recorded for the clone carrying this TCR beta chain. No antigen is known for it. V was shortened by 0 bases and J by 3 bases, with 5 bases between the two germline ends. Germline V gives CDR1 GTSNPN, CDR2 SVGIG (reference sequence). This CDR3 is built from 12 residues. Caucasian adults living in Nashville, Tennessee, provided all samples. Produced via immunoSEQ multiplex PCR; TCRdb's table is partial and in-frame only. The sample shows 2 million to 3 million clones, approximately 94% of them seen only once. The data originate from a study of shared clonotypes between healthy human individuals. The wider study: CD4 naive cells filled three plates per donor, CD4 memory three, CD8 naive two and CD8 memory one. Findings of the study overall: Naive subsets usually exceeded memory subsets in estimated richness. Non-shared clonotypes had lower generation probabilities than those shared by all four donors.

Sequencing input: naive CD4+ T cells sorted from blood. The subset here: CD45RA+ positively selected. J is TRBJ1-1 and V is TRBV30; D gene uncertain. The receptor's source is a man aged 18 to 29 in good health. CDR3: CAWSVTDTEAFF. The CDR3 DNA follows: TGTGCCTGGAGTGTAACAGACACTGAAGCTTTCTTT.